This TCR beta chain was sequenced for a study of early T cells in non-severe SARS-CoV-2 infection. TCRdb reprocessed the 5' RACE reads with MiXCR, giving one entry per CDR3 protein. The sample records approximately 79,000 distinct CDR3 sequences, 10% to 15% being singletons. This clonotype was seen a few times. This clonotype was obtained from an adult who was a healthcare worker with PCR-confirmed SARS-CoV-2 infection or an uninfected control (not recorded which). The sequencing input was whole blood.

The CDR3 loop reads CASSFTYSSYNEQFF. CDR3 coding DNA: TGTGCCAGCAGCTTTACCTACAGCTCCTACAATGAGCAGTTCTTC. V is TRBV9 and J is TRBJ2-1; D remains ambiguous. Looked up from germline, CDR1 is SGDLS and CDR2 is YYNGEE. This CDR3 spans 15 amino acids. The germline V and J ends were trimmed by 4 bases and 0 bases, with 11 bases remaining between them. Combining the CDR3 with reference TRBV9 and TRBJ2-1 gives the whole variable domain DSGVTQTPKHLITATGQRVTLRCSPRSGDLSVYWYQQSLDQGLQFLIQYYNGEERAKGNILERFSAQQFPDLHSELNLSSLELGDSALYFCASSFTYSSYNEQFFGPGTRLTVL.